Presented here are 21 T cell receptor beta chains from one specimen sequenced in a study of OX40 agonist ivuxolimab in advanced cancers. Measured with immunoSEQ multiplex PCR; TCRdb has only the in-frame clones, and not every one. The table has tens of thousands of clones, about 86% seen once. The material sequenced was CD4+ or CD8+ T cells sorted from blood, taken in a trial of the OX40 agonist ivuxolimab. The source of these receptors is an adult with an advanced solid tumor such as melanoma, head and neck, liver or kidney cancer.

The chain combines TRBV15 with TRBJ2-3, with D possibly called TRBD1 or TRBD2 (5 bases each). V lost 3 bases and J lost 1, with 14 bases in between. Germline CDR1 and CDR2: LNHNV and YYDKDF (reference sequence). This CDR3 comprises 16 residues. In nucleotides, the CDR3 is TGTGCCACCAGCAGGGACCGGGACCCGGGCACAGATACGCAGTATTTT. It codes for CATSRDRDPGTDTQYF.

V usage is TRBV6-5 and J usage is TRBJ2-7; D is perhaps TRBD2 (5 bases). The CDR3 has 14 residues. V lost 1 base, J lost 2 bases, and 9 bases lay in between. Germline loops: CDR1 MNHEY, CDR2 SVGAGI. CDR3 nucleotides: TGTGCCAGCAGTTACTGGACGGGGACCTACGAGCAGTACTTC. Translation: CASSYWTGTYEQYF.

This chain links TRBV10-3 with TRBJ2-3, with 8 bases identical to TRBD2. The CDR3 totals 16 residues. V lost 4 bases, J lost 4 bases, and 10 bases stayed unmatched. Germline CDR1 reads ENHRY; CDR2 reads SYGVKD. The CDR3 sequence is CAISGRAGAGADTQYF. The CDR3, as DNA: TGTGCCATCAGTGGGAGAGCGGGAGCGGGAGCAGATACGCAGTATTTT.

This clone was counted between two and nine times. The CDR3 bases are TGTGCCAGCAGTTACTCGGGCACGGCAGAGACCCAGTACTTC. As protein: CASSYSGTAETQYF. J is TRBJ2-5 and V is TRBV6-5, with D unresolved. Looked up from germline, CDR1 is MNHEY and CDR2 is SVGAGI. The CDR3 runs to 14 residues. V dropped 0 bases and J dropped 4 bases, with 9 bases sitting between them.

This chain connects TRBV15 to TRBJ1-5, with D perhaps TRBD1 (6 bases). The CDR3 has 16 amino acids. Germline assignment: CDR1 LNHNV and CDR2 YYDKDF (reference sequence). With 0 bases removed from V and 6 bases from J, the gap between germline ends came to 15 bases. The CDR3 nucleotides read TGTGCCACCAGCAGAGATCGAGGACAGTATAGTCAGCCCCAGCATTTT. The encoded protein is CATSRDRGQYSQPQHF.

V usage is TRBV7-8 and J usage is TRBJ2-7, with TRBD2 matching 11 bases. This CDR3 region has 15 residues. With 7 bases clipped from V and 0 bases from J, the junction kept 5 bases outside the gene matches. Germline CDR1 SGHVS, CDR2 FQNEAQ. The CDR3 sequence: CASTRLAGSSYEQYF. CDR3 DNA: TGTGCCAGCACCCGACTAGCGGGAAGCTCCTACGAGCAGTACTTC.

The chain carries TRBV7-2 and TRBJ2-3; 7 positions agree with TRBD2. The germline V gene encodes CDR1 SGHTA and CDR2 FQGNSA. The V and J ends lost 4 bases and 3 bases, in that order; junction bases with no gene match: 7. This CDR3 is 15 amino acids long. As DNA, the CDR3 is TGTGCCAGCAGCTCCTGGGCGGGAGCGACAGATACGCAGTATTTT. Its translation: CASSSWAGATDTQYF.

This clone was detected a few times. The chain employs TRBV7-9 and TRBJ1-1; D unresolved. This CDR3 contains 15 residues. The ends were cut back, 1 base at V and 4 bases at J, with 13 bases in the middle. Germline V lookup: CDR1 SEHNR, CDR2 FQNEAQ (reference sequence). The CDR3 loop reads CASSLGSGIGTEAFF. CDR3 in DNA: TGTGCCAGCAGCTTAGGGTCCGGGATCGGCACTGAAGCTTTCTTT.

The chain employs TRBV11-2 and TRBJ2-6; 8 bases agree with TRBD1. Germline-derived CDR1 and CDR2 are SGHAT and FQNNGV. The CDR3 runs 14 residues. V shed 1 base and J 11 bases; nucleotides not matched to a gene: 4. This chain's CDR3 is CASSLVDRGYVLTF. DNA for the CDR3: TGTGCCAGCAGCTTAGTAGACAGGGGATACGTCCTGACTTTC. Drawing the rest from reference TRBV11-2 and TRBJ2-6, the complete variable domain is EAGVAQSPRYKIIEKRQSVAFWCNPISGHATLYWYQQILGQGPKLLIQFQNNGVVDDSQLPKDRFSAERLKGVDSTLKIQPAKLEDSAVYLCASSLVDRGYVLTFGAGSRLTVL.

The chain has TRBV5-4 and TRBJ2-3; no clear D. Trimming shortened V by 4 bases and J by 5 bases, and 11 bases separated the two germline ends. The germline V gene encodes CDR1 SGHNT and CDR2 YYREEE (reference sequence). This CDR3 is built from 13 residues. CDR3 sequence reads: CASSPGAQDTQYF. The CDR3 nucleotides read TGTGCCAGCAGCCCGGGCGCCCAAGATACGCAGTATTTT.

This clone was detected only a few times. The DNA of the CDR3 is TGTGCCAGCAGCTCCAGGGGGTGGGAGCAGTACTTC. It specifies CASSSRGWEQYF. V is TRBV7-2 and J is TRBJ2-7; 7 nucleotides agree with TRBD1. CDR1 and CDR2 from the germline V gene are SGHTA and FQGNSA. There are 12 residues in the CDR3. V gave up 4 bases and J gave up 7 bases; unmatched junction bases: 4.

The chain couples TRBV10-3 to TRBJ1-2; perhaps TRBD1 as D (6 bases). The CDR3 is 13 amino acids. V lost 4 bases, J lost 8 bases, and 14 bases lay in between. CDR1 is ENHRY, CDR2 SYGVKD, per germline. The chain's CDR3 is CAISGGAGDGYTF. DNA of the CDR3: TGTGCCATCAGTGGTGGGGCAGGGGACGGCTACACCTTC.

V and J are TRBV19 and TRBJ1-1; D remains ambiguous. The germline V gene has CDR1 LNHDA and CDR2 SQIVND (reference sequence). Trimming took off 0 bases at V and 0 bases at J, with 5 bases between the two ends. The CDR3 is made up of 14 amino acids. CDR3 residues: CASSIERVNTEAFF. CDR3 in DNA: TGTGCCAGTAGTATAGAAAGGGTGAACACTGAAGCTTTCTTT.

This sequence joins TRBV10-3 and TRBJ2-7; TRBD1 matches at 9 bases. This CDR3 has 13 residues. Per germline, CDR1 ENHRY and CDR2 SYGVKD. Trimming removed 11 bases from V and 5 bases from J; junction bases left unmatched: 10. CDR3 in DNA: TGTGCCGGGTCCGGGACAGGGAACAACGAGCAGTACTTC. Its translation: CAGSGTGNNEQYF.

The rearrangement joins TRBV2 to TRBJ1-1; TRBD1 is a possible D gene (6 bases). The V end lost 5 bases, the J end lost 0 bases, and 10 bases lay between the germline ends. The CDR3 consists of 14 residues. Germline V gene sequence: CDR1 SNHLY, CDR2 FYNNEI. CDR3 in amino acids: CASSLQGMNTEAFF. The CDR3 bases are TGTGCCAGCAGTCTACAGGGTATGAACACTGAAGCTTTCTTT.

Here the CDR3 reads CASRDGQLSYEQYF. The CDR3 DNA reads as TGTGCCAGCAGGGACGGACAGCTCTCCTACGAGCAGTACTTC. The chain links TRBV6-5 to TRBJ2-7; D perhaps matches TRBD1 (6 bases). This CDR3 contains 14 residues. The V gene's germline CDR1 is MNHEY and CDR2 SVGAGI. V was shortened by 6 bases and J by 0 bases, with 12 bases between the two germline ends.

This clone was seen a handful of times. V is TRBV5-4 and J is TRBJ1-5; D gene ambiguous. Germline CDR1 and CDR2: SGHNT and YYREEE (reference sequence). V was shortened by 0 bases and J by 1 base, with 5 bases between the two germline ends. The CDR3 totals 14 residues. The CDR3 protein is CASSLAGSNQPQHF. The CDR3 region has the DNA TGTGCCAGCAGCTTGGCCGGGAGCAATCAGCCCCAGCATTTT. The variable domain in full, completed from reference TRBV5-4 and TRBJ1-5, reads ETGVTQSPTHLIKTRGQQVTLRCSSQSGHNTVSWYQQALGQGPQFIFQYYREEENGRGNFPPRFSGLQFPNYSSELNVNALELDDSALYLCASSLAGSNQPQHFGDGTRLSIL.

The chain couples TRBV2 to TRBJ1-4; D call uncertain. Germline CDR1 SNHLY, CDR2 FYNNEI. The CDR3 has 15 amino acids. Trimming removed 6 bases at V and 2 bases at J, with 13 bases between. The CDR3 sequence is CASSAEGVTNEKLFF. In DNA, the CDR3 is TGTGCCAGCAGCGCTGAGGGAGTGACTAATGAAAAACTGTTTTTT.

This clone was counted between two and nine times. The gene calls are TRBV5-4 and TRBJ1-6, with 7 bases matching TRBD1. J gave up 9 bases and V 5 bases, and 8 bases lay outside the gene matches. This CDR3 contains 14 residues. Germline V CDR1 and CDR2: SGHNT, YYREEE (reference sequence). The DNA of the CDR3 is TGTGCCAGCAGTAAAGGGACAGTAGTTTCACCCCTCCACTTT. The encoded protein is CASSKGTVVSPLHF.

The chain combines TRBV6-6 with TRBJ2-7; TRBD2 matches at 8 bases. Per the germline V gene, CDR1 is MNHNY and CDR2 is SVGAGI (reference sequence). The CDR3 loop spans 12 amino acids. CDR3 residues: CTTRGGLYEQYF. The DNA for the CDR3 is TGTACCACTCGGGGGGGACTCTACGAGCAGTACTTC.

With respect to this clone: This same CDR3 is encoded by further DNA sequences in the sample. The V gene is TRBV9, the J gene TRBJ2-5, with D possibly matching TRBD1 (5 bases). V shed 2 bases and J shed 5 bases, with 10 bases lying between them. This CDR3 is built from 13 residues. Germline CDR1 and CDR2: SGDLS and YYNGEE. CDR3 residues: CASSVGPGETQYF. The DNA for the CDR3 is TGTGCCAGCAGCGTGGGGCCTGGGGAGACCCAGTACTTC.